This T cell receptor (beta chain) was obtained from a study of shared clonotypes between healthy human individuals. Generated by immunoSEQ multiplex PCR, the TCRdb table keeps only in-frame clones and is missing some. The sample has about 2.3 million clones, around 90% seen once. Healthy adults negative for HIV, lacking recent acute infections or vaccinations, served as donors. The V gene lost 4 bases and the J gene lost 2 bases, with 15 bases spanning the gap. Looked up from germline, CDR1 is SGHRS and CDR2 is YFSETQ. The CDR3 is made up of 16 amino acids. Regarding the study as a whole: Despite large depth, sorted-subset datasets appeared incompletely sequenced. Generation probability values for non-shared clonotypes were lower than those for clonotypes shared by all four donors.

Note on this clone: Its antigen is not identified.

The sequence was collected from a man younger than 30 in good health. Some clones in this sample may be carry-over from other donors' samples. The sequenced material came from naive CD4+ T cells from PBMCs. Subset specified: CD45RA+ positively selected. The chain recombines TRBV5-1 with TRBJ1-4; D might be TRBD1 (5 bases). The chain's CDR3 is CASSPGPAGTNEKLFF. For the CDR3, the DNA is TGCGCCAGCAGCCCGGGACCCGCGGGGACTAATGAAAAACTGTTTTTT. The complete variable domain, with remaining parts taken from reference TRBV5-1 and TRBJ1-4, reads KAGVTQTPRYLIKTRGQQVTLSCSPISGHRSVSWYQQTPGQGLQFLFEYFSETQRNKGNFPGRFSGRQFSNSRSEMNVSTLELGDSALYLCASSPGPAGTNEKLFFGSGTQLSVL.